This T cell receptor (beta chain) was sequenced in a study of shared clonotypes between healthy human individuals. Study overall: In total, the donors were a couple of women and a few men aged 18 to 49. The study's findings and limits: The sole specimen, blood, was sampled, and tissue repertoires likely differ. Across a handful of donors, naive CD4 shared roughly 5%, naive CD8 over 3%, memory CD4 2% to 2.5%, memory CD8 approximately 0.4%.

The method was immunoSEQ multiplex PCR; TCRdb's version includes in-frame clones alone and lacks a portion of them. The sample has some 2,000,000 clones; around 95% are singletons. Germline CDR1 and CDR2: LNHNV and YYDKDF (reference sequence). The CDR3 runs 13 residues. V was pared by 3 bases and J by 12 bases, with 17 bases between. Donors, without exception, were Caucasian adults residing in Nashville, Tennessee. This clone was picked up one time. Its antigen is unknown. The chain is built from TRBV15 and TRBJ1-2, with D possibly being TRBD1 (5 bases). This clonotype originated in a man in his late teens or twenties in good health. Material for sequencing was naive CD4+ T cells sorted from blood. Regarding subset: CD45RA+ positively selected. CDR3 coding DNA: TGTGCCACCAGCAGTGGGGACTATCGGGCTCACACCTTC. Its protein is CATSSGDYRAHTF.